This TCR beta chain comes out of a study of CD8 T cells in ankylosing spondylitis. This CDR3 comprises 16 residues. V gave up 1 base and J gave up 0 bases; unmatched junction bases: 3. Per the germline V gene, CDR1 is SGHTA and CDR2 is FQGNSA. Regarding the study as a whole: Among TCR beta sequences, a motif of several highly homologous variants appeared characteristic of ankylosing spondylitis blood. The disease-linked clones had a CD8+ phenotype and low blood frequencies.

TCRdb redid the calling of the 5' RACE reads with MiXCR, one entry per CDR3 protein. The sample lists about 420,000 distinct CDR3 sequences; approximately 20% were seen once. This clonotype was observed a few times. Its antigen is not identified. This chain joins TRBV7-2 and TRBJ2-7, with 10 bases aligning to TRBD2. The sequenced material came from blood, either unsorted or a sorted T cell fraction (not recorded which). This clonotype was obtained from a male donor with ankylosing spondylitis. The CDR3 protein is CASSLETSGYSYEQYF. The CDR3 DNA follows: TGTGCCAGCAGCTTAGAGACTAGCGGGTACTCCTACGAGCAGTACTTC.